Listed below are T cell receptor beta chains from one sample, sequenced in a study of CD8 T cells in Susac syndrome. TCRdb independently ran MiXCR on the immunoSEQ multiplex PCR reads; one entry per CDR3 protein. This sample has 170,000 or so distinct CDR3 sequences, with around 96% found just once. Sequencing used CD4+ T cells from PBMCs. The receptors stem from a human donor with Susac syndrome. Both conserved end residues are part of each CDR3. A D gene is named only where the DNA matches it firmly. The size field is filled for only some rows; it gives once, few, many or a size class.

clone_size j_call d_call v_call cdr3_aa cdr3_nt
- TRBJ1-6 - TRBV2 CASSEDSLFNSPLHF TGTGCCAGCAGCGAGGACAGTCTATTCAATTCACCCCTCCACTTT
- TRBJ2-3 - TRBV27 CASSLRAAGGTDTQYF TGTGCCAGCAGTTTACGGGCCGCCGGGGGCACAGATACGCAGTATTTT
- TRBJ2-5 TRBD1 TRBV25-1 CATSPGQVRRLYQETQYF TGTGCCACCTCACCCGGACAGGTTAGACGGCTGTACCAAGAGACCCAGTACTTC
- TRBJ1-2 - TRBV11-2 CASSLGIDYGYTF TGTGCCAGCAGCTTAGGGATCGACTATGGCTACACCTTC
- TRBJ2-5 - TRBV29-1 CSVAGDIQETQYF TGCAGCGTTGCAGGGGACATCCAAGAGACCCAGTACTTC
- TRBJ1-2 TRBD1 TRBV6-5 CASSSTGTGGGYTF TGTGCCAGCAGTTCAACCGGGACAGGGGGTGGCTACACCTTC
- TRBJ2-2 - TRBV29-1 CSARTRNTGELFF TGCAGCGCCCGGACACGGAACACCGGGGAGCTGTTTTTT
- TRBJ2-7 - TRBV4-2 CASSQDGDEQYF TGTGCCAGCAGCCAAGATGGCGACGAGCAGTACTTC
- TRBJ2-5 - TRBV29-1 CSVRNPTGSSQETQYF TGCAGCGTCCGAAATCCGACCGGGAGCTCGCAAGAGACCCAGTACTTC
- TRBJ2-7 TRBD1 TRBV27 CASKPDRTTYEQYF TGTGCCAGCAAGCCGGACAGGACAACCTACGAGCAGTACTTC
- TRBJ2-7 TRBD2 TRBV12-3/TRBV12-4 CASRSLTSGSHEQYF TGTGCCAGCCGTTCCTTGACTAGCGGGAGCCACGAGCAGTACTTC
- TRBJ2-2 - TRBV12-3/TRBV12-4 CASRKQGPNTGELFF TGTGCCAGCAGGAAACAGGGTCCGAACACCGGGGAGCTGTTTTTT
- TRBJ1-5 TRBD1 TRBV10-3 CAISGTGGNQPQHF TGTGCCATCAGTGGTACAGGGGGCAATCAGCCCCAGCATTTT
- TRBJ2-7 - TRBV7-3 CASSLTFRSEQYF TGTGCCAGCAGCTTAACGTTCCGATCCGAGCAGTACTTC
- TRBJ2-5 - TRBV30 CAWSAGYGTQYF TGTGCCTGGAGTGCGGGATACGGGACCCAGTACTTC
- TRBJ2-5 - TRBV15 CATSRVPSQETQYF TGTGCCACCAGCAGAGTTCCCAGTCAAGAGACCCAGTACTTC
- TRBJ2-5 - TRBV12-3/TRBV12-4 CASSLGSGEGGQETQYF TGTGCCAGCAGTTTAGGGTCGGGAGAGGGGGGCCAAGAGACCCAGTACTTC
- TRBJ1-2 - TRBV2 CASSGGVGYTF TGTGCCAGCAGCGGAGGAGTGGGCTACACCTTC
once TRBJ2-7 - TRBV28 CASSGDSGADLYEQYF TGTGCCAGCAGCGGAGATAGCGGAGCTGATCTGTACGAGCAGTACTTC
- TRBJ2-2 - TRBV7-2 CASSPGGRPTGELFF TGTGCCAGCAGCCCGGGGGGCCGCCCCACCGGGGAGCTGTTTTTT
once TRBJ2-1 - TRBV12-3/TRBV12-4 CASRPDPADEQFF TGTGCCAGCAGACCAGACCCAGCGGATGAGCAGTTCTTC
- TRBJ2-6 - TRBV19 CASRPQGTGANVLTF TGTGCCAGTAGGCCACAGGGTACGGGGGCCAACGTCCTGACTTTC
- TRBJ2-5 - TRBV13 CASSFNRFETQYF TGTGCCAGCAGCTTTAATCGGTTCGAGACCCAGTACTTC
- TRBJ2-5 - TRBV20-1 CSAGPLSGFETQYF TGCAGTGCGGGTCCCCTCTCAGGATTCGAGACCCAGTACTTC
- TRBJ2-5 TRBD1 TRBV4-1 CASSIGQGHETQYF TGCGCCAGCAGCATAGGACAGGGTCACGAGACCCAGTACTTC
- TRBJ1-1 - TRBV30 CAWSPLTPNTEAFF TGTGCCTGGAGTCCACTAACACCTAACACTGAAGCTTTCTTT
once TRBJ2-6 TRBD1 TRBV6-1 CASTSGTGFPGANVLTF TGTGCCAGCACCTCCGGGACAGGGTTTCCTGGGGCCAACGTCCTGACTTTC
- TRBJ2-3 - TRBV29-1 CSVLLDGDFPYTQYF TGCAGCGTTTTATTGGATGGGGACTTTCCCTATACGCAGTATTTT
- TRBJ2-1 TRBD2 TRBV12-3/TRBV12-4 CASSLNLRGFGLAGHEGEQFF TGTGCCAGCAGCCTTAATCTCAGGGGCTTCGGACTAGCGGGGCATGAGGGTGAGCAGTTCTTC
- TRBJ2-3 TRBD1 TRBV5-1 CASSPERQGVTDTQYF TGCGCCAGCAGCCCGGAGAGACAGGGAGTCACAGATACGCAGTATTTT
- TRBJ2-2 TRBD2 TRBV20-1 CSARGQSGGNTGELFF TGCAGTGCTAGAGGACAATCGGGGGGGAACACCGGGGAGCTGTTTTTT
- TRBJ1-2 - TRBV1 CTSTLNRGPHGYTF TGCACCAGCACCCTTAACAGGGGCCCTCATGGCTACACCTTC
- TRBJ2-7 - TRBV30 CAWSVSTYEQYF TGTGCCTGGAGTGTCTCCACGTACGAGCAGTACTTC
- TRBJ1-6 - TRBV6-2/TRBV6-3 CASSYSSRGPNSPLHF TGTGCCAGCAGTTACTCGTCTCGGGGCCCTAATTCACCCCTCCACTTT
- TRBJ1-5 - TRBV30 CAWSAEGNQPQHF TGTGCCTGGAGCGCAGAGGGAAATCAGCCCCAGCATTTT
- TRBJ2-1 TRBD1 TRBV29-1 CSVELGLGTGSNNEQFF TGCAGCGTTGAACTCGGTTTGGGGACAGGTTCCAACAATGAGCAGTTCTTC
- TRBJ2-5 TRBD1 TRBV28 CASSPSGGGETQYF TGTGCCAGCAGTCCATCAGGGGGCGGAGAGACCCAGTACTTC